The entry below describes one T cell receptor (beta chain). This clone occurred a few times. Its antigen remains unidentified. The input lacks base qualities; no much larger clone sits a single base away. Libraries came from the immunoSEQ multiplex PCR assay. In most patients, genomic DNA was isolated using the Qiagen DNeasy Blood and Tissue Kit and sent frozen to Adaptive Biotechnologies for TCR sequencing. For most patients, high-throughput TCR-beta CDR3 sequencing of genomic DNA was performed by Adaptive Biotechnologies. In the original analysis: Adaptive's ImmunoSEQ software was the source of the TCR sequencing data for 18 patients, while three other patients were processed with MiXCR and VDJtools. To correct CD4 versus CD8 sorting errors, any sequence found in both subsets at a frequency ratio below 5:1 was removed. CDR3 nucleotide sequences shared by donor and recipient were removed because the origin of these sequences could not be assigned. At least 2-fold expansion over unstimulated cells and a minimum CFSE-low frequency of 0.002% (template counts) or 0.001% (read counts) were required for clones to be classified as alloreactive. Clones were considered mappable if detected in sequenced pre-transplant spleen, lymph node, or MLR CFSE-low populations of the donor or recipient. Cumulative frequency of alloreactive clones was calculated as a percentage of all sequences weighted by copy number. TCRdb's version of the immuneACCESS table is confined to in-frame rearrangements and falls short of the full clone set. An unresolved V gene accounts for under half of the shortfall where checked; the remainder is of unknown origin. V, J and clone size are taken as reported in that table, and D and trimming were inferred from the DNA itself. For this sample there are about 39,000 clones; roughly 92% appear just once. About 19% of the sample belongs to the ten largest clones.

The time point label of this sample denotes: cells obtained before transplantation from donor or recipient. CD3+CD4+ and CD3+CD8+ populations were FACS-sorted from unstimulated pre-transplant donor and recipient cells taken from spleen or lymph nodes. The sample belongs to a study of graft-versus-host responses after intestinal transplantation (dated by TCRdb to about 2021). Background for the entire study: The transplants that recipients got were multivisceral, liver-intestinal, or isolated intestinal. Every recipient was given anti-thymocyte globulin induction, followed by roughly 3 years of maintenance tacrolimus and steroids. Graft-versus-host and host-versus-graft alloreactive T cell clones were tracked in the graft, circulation and bone marrow after intestinal transplantation using bulk TCR-beta CDR3 sequencing. Alloreactive clones were identified by sequencing pre-transplant mixed lymphocyte reaction products and comparing them with unstimulated pre-transplant donor and recipient T cells. The cohort enrolled 20 to 30 intestinal transplant recipients, one of whom was a retransplant, and a few patients without pretransplant specimens were excluded. A peak of at least 4% donor T cells among recipient peripheral blood mononuclear cells was the definition used for donor T cell macrochimerism. Instead of going to the commercial service, samples from a few later patients were sequenced in-house on an Illumina MiSeq and processed with MiXCR.

What the study reported, not specific to this receptor: Peak levels of circulating GvH clones were associated with declines in HvG clones early after transplant. GvH clones were detected in recipient bone marrow, and some of these GvH clones were observed earlier in ileal mucosa or blood, consistent with an intestinal mucosal origin. The relatively low number and heterogeneity of intestinal transplant patients limited the conclusions. In the allografts of patients with donor T cell macrochimerism, GvH to HvG T cell clonal ratios were high.

The CDR3 measures 16 amino acids from cysteine to phenylalanine. The read is trimmed to its CDR3 DNA, 48 bases read in frame from base 1. V drops 4 bases and J drops 6 bases, leaving 19 bases in between. The germline V gene supplies CDR1 SGDLS and CDR2 YYNGEE. The starting material was unstimulated CD8+ T cells sorted from spleen or lymph node cells, obtained before transplant. This sequence was found in a human donor who was the organ donor for an intestinal transplant. The V and J segments used are TRBV9 and TRBJ1-4; no D gene can be assigned with confidence. The DNA reads as follows: TGTGCCAGCAGCCAAGAAGGTTGGGCCCACGATGAAAAACTGTTTTTT. The resulting protein is CASSQEGWAHDEKLFF.